Below, one TCR beta chain is given with its context. Per the original methods: From reference gene primer amplification, estimates of nucleated cell counts were derived. Here immunoSEQ multiplex PCR was the method, and the copy in TCRdb shows in-frame clones only, minus some. The V and J calls and clone size were taken over from that table, and D and trimming were inferred from the DNA. The sample lists over 150,000 clones, over 80% seen once, with roughly 7.2% in the top ten. Enrolled during active infection, Seattle patients were then followed longitudinally. V was cut by 4 bases and J by 7 bases, with 13 bases left in between. This CDR3 comprises 13 residues. This sample was included in a study of blood T cell repertoires in COVID-19. About the study: The United States, Italy and Spain supplied acute and convalescent COVID-19 samples. From T cells, B-cell-depleted T cells, or PBMCs came the material, which was cDNA or gDNA.

The chain combines TRBV12-3 or TRBV12-4 with TRBJ2-5; D unresolved. This receptor was taken from a woman between 40 and 50 years old with COVID-19, enrolled during active disease. The material sequenced was peripheral blood. CDR3 coding DNA: TGTGCCAGCAGTTCGGTCGATTCGGGGACCCAGTACTTC. This gives the protein CASSSVDSGTQYF.